The 20 T cell receptor beta chains listed next were all sequenced from one sample in a study of blood T cell repertoires in COVID-19. Sequenced by immunoSEQ multiplex PCR; TCRdb stores in-frame clones only, minus some. The sample records approximately 120,000 clones, around 88% being singletons. The sequencing input was peripheral blood. The receptor set was obtained from a human donor in a cohort sampled during active COVID-19.

V is TRBV11-2 and J is TRBJ2-2, with D perhaps TRBD1 (6 bases). V lost 0 bases and J lost 4, with 12 bases in between. CDR3 length: 16 amino acids. Germline V CDR1 and CDR2: SGHAT, FQNNGV. The CDR3: CASSLEHSRGTGELFF. CDR3 DNA sequence: TGTGCCAGCAGCTTAGAACACTCCAGGGGCACCGGGGAGCTGTTTTTT.

This CDR3 reads CASSLSGVGGELFF. In nucleotides, the CDR3 is TGTGCCAGCAGCTTATCAGGGGTTGGCGGGGAGCTGTTTTTT. V is TRBV7-3 and J is TRBJ2-2, with D perhaps matching TRBD1 (6 bases). The CDR3 has 14 amino acids. Trimming removed 2 bases at V and 7 bases at J, with 11 bases between. Germline V lookup: CDR1 SGHTA, CDR2 FQGTGA.

The chain carries TRBV15 and TRBJ2-7; 7 bases map to TRBD1. The CDR3 totals 15 residues. The trim removed 3 bases at V and 5 bases at J, leaving 10 bases unmatched. Germline V gene lookup returns CDR1 LNHNV and CDR2 YYDKDF (reference sequence). The CDR3 DNA reads TGTGCCACCAGCAGGGCCAAGACAGGGATCGACGAGCAGTACTTC. Translated: CATSRAKTGIDEQYF.

The V call is TRBV10-3, the J call TRBJ2-3, with 9 bases lining up with TRBD2. This CDR3 comprises 15 residues. In germline, CDR1 is ENHRY, CDR2 SYGVKD. V gave up 4 bases and J gave up 0 bases; unmatched junction bases: 2. CDR3 in DNA: TGTGCCATCAGTGGGACTAGCGCCAGCACAGATACGCAGTATTTT. Its protein is CAISGTSASTDTQYF.

The chain combines TRBV7-2 with TRBJ1-2; TRBD1 is a possible D gene (5 bases). Germline values: CDR1 SGHTA, CDR2 FQGNSA. The CDR3 runs 14 residues. V was clipped by 4 bases and J by 3 bases, with 12 bases between them. The CDR3 sequence: CASSSGNHYYGYTF. The CDR3 DNA follows: TGTGCCAGCAGCTCAGGGAACCACTACTATGGCTACACCTTC. Using reference TRBV7-2 and TRBJ1-2 for the parts outside the CDR3, the full variable domain is GAGVSQSPSNKVTEKGKDVELRCDPISGHTALYWYRQSLGQGLEFLIYFQGNSAPDKSGLPSDRFSAERTGGSVSTLTIQRTQQEDSAVYLCASSSGNHYYGYTFGSGTRLTVV.

J is TRBJ1-4 and V is TRBV5-1; D not resolved. Trimming took off 1 base at V and 8 bases at J, with 12 bases between the two ends. Germline CDR1 and CDR2: SGHRS and YFSETQ. The CDR3 is 14 residues long. The CDR3 bases are TGCGCCAGCAGCTTGTCCCCCAGGATCGAAAAACTGTTTTTT. It yields the protein CASSLSPRIEKLFF.

V and J are TRBV15 and TRBJ2-1, with TRBD2 identical over 7 bases. V was clipped by 1 base and J by 0 bases; unmatched bases: 6. The CDR3 covers 17 residues. The germline V gene encodes CDR1 LNHNV and CDR2 YYDKDF (reference sequence). The CDR3 loop reads CATSRVIAGVSYNEQFF. For the CDR3, the DNA is TGTGCCACCAGCAGAGTTATCGCGGGAGTCTCCTACAATGAGCAGTTCTTC.

CDR3 amino acids: CAVGHYEQYF. The CDR3 DNA reads TGTGCCGTTGGGCACTACGAGCAGTACTTC. The genes are TRBV7-2 and TRBJ2-7; no clear D gene. Germline CDR1 and CDR2: SGHTA and FQGNSA. CDR3 length: 10 residues. V shed 11 bases and J shed 3 bases, with 8 bases lying between them.

This clone ranks as medium-sized. The V and J genes are TRBV6-6 and TRBJ1-3; D is perhaps TRBD1 (5 bases). The germline V gene has CDR1 MNHNY and CDR2 SVGAGI (reference sequence). The CDR3 is made up of 15 amino acids. V was cut by 2 bases and J by 8 bases, with 16 bases left in between. The CDR3 sequence: CASSYVPGGGDTIYF. DNA of the CDR3: TGTGCCAGCAGTTACGTTCCGGGGGGAGGAGACACCATATATTTT.

The chain uses TRBV18 and TRBJ2-1; the D gene is possibly TRBD1 (5 bases). Germline values: CDR1 KGHSH, CDR2 LQKENI. The ends were cut back, 6 bases at V and 9 bases at J, with 18 bases in the middle. This CDR3 has 14 residues. CDR3 nucleotide sequence: TGTGCCAGCTCTCAGGGTAAGGGTCCGTTTGAGCAGTTCTTC. Its translation: CASSQGKGPFEQFF. The entire variable domain, with the rest obtained from reference TRBV18 and TRBJ2-1, is as follows: NAGVMQNPRHLVRRRGQEARLRCSPMKGHSHVYWYRQLPEEGLKFMVYLQKENIIDESGMPKERFSAEFPKEGPSILRIQQVVRGDSAAYFCASSQGKGPFEQFFGPGTRLTVL.

The chain recombines TRBV5-1 with TRBJ1-1; D ambiguous. V lost 5 bases, J lost 5 bases, and 13 bases lay in between. In germline, CDR1 is SGHRS, CDR2 YFSETQ. There are 13 residues in the CDR3. The CDR3 sequence: CASSLRGGTEAFF. The CDR3 coding sequence is TGCGCCAGCAGTCTGCGGGGTGGTACTGAAGCTTTCTTT.

The chain links TRBV5-1 to TRBJ2-1; 9 bases map to TRBD2. V shed 4 bases, J shed 4 bases, and the junction held 9 bases outside the gene matches. Germline CDR1 SGHRS, CDR2 YFSETQ. The CDR3 extends over 16 amino acids. The CDR3 region has the DNA TGCGCCAGCAGCCCCGGGGGGACTAGCTTATACAATGAGCAGTTCTTC. Translated: CASSPGGTSLYNEQFF.

V usage is TRBV19 and J usage is TRBJ2-1; 9 bases agree with TRBD1. Germline V lookup: CDR1 LNHDA, CDR2 SQIVND (reference sequence). CDR3 length equals 17 residues. Trimming cost V 4 bases and J 1 base; bases outside gene matches: 8. The CDR3 region is CASSTDRGRLSYNEQFF. The CDR3 coding sequence is TGTGCCAGTAGTACGGACAGGGGACGTTTATCCTACAATGAGCAGTTCTTC.

The CDR3 DNA sequence: TGTGCCAGCAGCCAAGAAGCGGCTAGCGGGATTTACAATGAGCAGTTCTTC. Amino acids: CASSQEAASGIYNEQFF. The gene calls are TRBV4-2 and TRBJ2-1; 9 nucleotides align to TRBD2. Germline V gene sequence: CDR1 LGHNA, CDR2 YNFKEQ. The CDR3 runs 17 residues. With 0 bases clipped from V and 4 bases from J, the junction kept 7 bases outside the gene matches.

The J gene is TRBJ1-4, the V gene TRBV20-1; possibly TRBD1 for D (6 bases). Trimming pared 3 bases from V and 13 bases from J, leaving 12 bases between. Germline lookup yields CDR1 DFQATT and CDR2 SNEGSKA (reference sequence). The CDR3 spans 11 residues. Here the CDR3 reads CSASRQGGLFF. The CDR3 DNA sequence: TGCAGTGCTAGCCGCCAAGGGGGACTGTTTTTT.

This clone is a singleton in its sample. The chain links TRBV27 to TRBJ2-3; D might be TRBD2 (6 bases). Trimming stripped 6 bases from V and 5 bases from J, with 21 bases between. This CDR3 is 16 amino acids long. The V gene's germline CDR1 is MNHEY and CDR2 SMNVEV (reference sequence). CDR3 sequence (DNA): TGTGCCAGCAGGTCAATCGGAGGGCCCTTTATAGATACGCAGTATTTT. Its translation: CASRSIGGPFIDTQYF.

This CDR3 reads CASSLAAPSGASYEQYF. DNA of the CDR3: TGCGCCAGCAGCTTGGCGGCCCCGTCAGGGGCCTCCTACGAGCAGTACTTC. The chain links TRBV5-1 to TRBJ2-7, with a weak D call TRBD1 (6 bases). There are 17 residues in the CDR3. The V end was cut by 0 bases, the J end by 0 bases, with 16 bases between. Per germline, CDR1 SGHRS and CDR2 YFSETQ. Complete variable domain (other parts from reference TRBV5-1 and TRBJ2-7): KAGVTQTPRYLIKTRGQQVTLSCSPISGHRSVSWYQQTPGQGLQFLFEYFSETQRNKGNFPGRFSGRQFSNSRSEMNVSTLELGDSALYLCASSLAAPSGASYEQYFGPGTRLTVT.

The chain carries TRBV5-1 and TRBJ2-3; TRBD1 is a possible D gene (6 bases). V lost 0 bases and J lost 0, with 11 bases in between. Germline V gene data show CDR1 as SGHRS and CDR2 as YFSETQ. This CDR3 has 16 residues. CDR3 sequence: CASSLGQATSTDTQYF. The CDR3 bases are TGCGCCAGCAGCTTGGGACAGGCCACTAGCACAGATACGCAGTATTTT.

The rearrangement links TRBV24-1 to TRBJ2-3, with D tentatively TRBD2 (6 bases). V lost 8 bases and J lost 2, with 10 bases in between. This CDR3 has 13 amino acids. The germline V gene has CDR1 KGHDR and CDR2 SFDVKD. CDR3 sequence: CATKGGPTDTQYF. DNA of the CDR3: TGTGCCACCAAGGGAGGCCCCACAGATACGCAGTATTTT.

The sample holds one count of this clone. The chain recombines TRBV6-1 with TRBJ1-4; D gene ambiguous. CDR3 length equals 13 residues. Germline assignment: CDR1 MNHNS and CDR2 SASEGT. The V gene lost 3 bases and the J gene lost 8 bases, with 10 bases spanning the gap. The CDR3 sequence is CASSDQDREKLFF. As DNA, the CDR3 is TGTGCCAGCAGTGACCAGGATAGGGAAAAACTGTTTTTT.